This T cell receptor beta chain was observed in a study of blood T cell repertoires in COVID-19. The assay was immunoSEQ multiplex PCR, and TCRdb's table has in-frame clones only and misses some. The sample has about 160,000 clones, roughly 82% seen once. This CDR3 comprises 17 residues. Germline CDR1 and CDR2: MNHEY and SMNVEV (reference sequence). J was trimmed by 0 bases and V by 3 bases; bases with no gene match: 8. The chain recombines TRBV27 with TRBJ2-7; 10 bases are a match to TRBD2. The source is a woman aged 40-49 years with COVID-19, enrolled during active disease. Sequencing was done on a sample of peripheral blood. The CDR3 protein is CASSFASGSLSSYEQYF. CDR3 bases: TGTGCCAGCAGTTTCGCTAGCGGGAGTCTTAGCTCCTACGAGCAGTACTTC.